The clone carrying this T cell receptor (beta chain) is a singleton in its sample. The antigen remains unidentified. Clones were sequenced by immunoSEQ multiplex PCR, and TCRdb holds only the in-frame ones, with some missing. The sample lists around 60,000 clones, about 96% seen once, with roughly 1% in the top ten. This sample is part of a study of cytomegalovirus exposure and HLA in healthy donors. The overall study: A subsequent analysis reported that the roughly 120 validation repertoires were produced on the same platform that had also been used for the approximately 710 first-cohort repertoires. The study's findings and limits: Most TCR sequences proved rare, with some public TCRs found in many donors. There were approximately 150 TCR beta chains listed as cytomegalovirus-associated.

In germline, CDR1 is LNHDA, CDR2 SQIVND (reference sequence). The CDR3 sequence is 15 residues long. V gave up 6 bases and J gave up 10 bases; unmatched junction bases: 15. This TCR came from a young woman in good health and CMV-seronegative. The V call is TRBV19, the J call TRBJ1-2; 9 bases fit TRBD1. The material sequenced was PBMCs. In DNA, the CDR3 is TGTGCCAGTAGCCTGGCTTGGGGACAGGGCTTTGCCTACACCTTC. Translating it yields CASSLAWGQGFAYTF.